The clone carrying this TCR beta chain has only a few counts. The antigen is undetermined. For the second PCR, which ran for roughly 6 to 11 cycles, a sample-barcoded 5' primer and a J-beta primer mix were used. Via MiXCR, TCRdb re-called the 5' RACE reads, giving one row per CDR3 protein. The repertoire holds 650,000 to 1,000,000 distinct CDR3 sequences, with around 34% as singletons. V shed 4 bases, J shed 12 bases, and the junction held 8 bases outside the gene matches. Germline CDR1 and CDR2: SGHRS and YFSETQ. There are 12 residues in the CDR3. The sample originates from a study of blood T cells in healthy people across ages. Findings and limits, study-wide: Across samples, TCR beta diversity tracked strongly with naive T cell percentage. Relative to aged donors, long-lived donors carried more naive CD4+ cells and displayed higher diversity.

This TCR derives from a man younger than 30 in good health. This chain uses TRBV5-1 with TRBJ1-2, with 8 nucleotides matching TRBD1. Sequencing was performed on blood. The CDR3 bases are TGCGCCAGCAGCGAGACAGGGGAGGCTGACACCTTC. It is translated as CASSETGEADTF. The entire variable domain, with the rest obtained from reference TRBV5-1 and TRBJ1-2, is as follows: KAGVTQTPRYLIKTRGQQVTLSCSPISGHRSVSWYQQTPGQGLQFLFEYFSETQRNKGNFPGRFSGRQFSNSRSEMNVSTLELGDSALYLCASSETGEADTFGSGTRLTVV.